This T cell receptor (beta chain) was identified in a study of metastatic and nonmetastatic thyroid tumors. The overall study: The study looked at repertoires side by side in blood and in tumor or nodule tissue from malignant and benign thyroid patients. Points from the study as a whole: Patients with malignant thyroid tumors reportedly had significantly higher TCR beta diversity than those with benign nodules, in blood and tumor.

Regarding this clone: Its antigen is currently unknown.

Original data processing: The study took CDR3 differences across clinicopathological groups and made a distant-metastasis classifier for papillary thyroid cancer from them. TCRdb re-processed the PCR reads through MiXCR. These V and J calls rely on TCRdb rather than the paper's analysis. In the table there are more than 9,000 clones, roughly 30% of which are singletons. All patients reached thyroid surgery having received no treatment beforehand. After removal of 4 bases from V and 7 bases from J, the junction contained 8 bases not matched to a gene. Germline CDR1 reads KGHDR; CDR2 reads SFDVKD. The CDR3 length is 16 residues.

The source material was adjacent normal tissue. The genes are TRBV24-1 and TRBJ2-3; 12 nucleotides align to TRBD2. The TCR comes from a female donor with papillary thyroid cancer or a benign thyroid nodule (not recorded which). Some clones in this sample may be carry-over from other donors' samples. The CDR3 loop is CATSEGRLAGEHTQYF. CDR3 DNA: TGTGCCACCAGTGAAGGGAGACTAGCGGGAGAACATACGCAGTATTTT.